This is a list of T cell receptor beta chains from one sample in a study of OX40 agonist ivuxolimab in advanced cancers. Using immunoSEQ multiplex PCR, the repertoire was profiled, and TCRdb retains in-frame clones only, with some absent. The sample yields tens of thousands of clones, roughly 80% seen once. Sequencing used CD4+ or CD8+ T cells sorted from blood, obtained in a trial of the OX40 agonist ivuxolimab. The source is an adult with an advanced solid tumor such as melanoma, head and neck, liver or kidney cancer. CDR3s include the opening cysteine and the closing phenylalanine or tryptophan. The order of the fields is J gene, clone size, D gene, V gene, CDR3 DNA, CDR3 protein. D genes are given only for firm matches. Some rows mark clone size as missing; the rest say once, few, many or name a class of expanded clone.

TRBJ1-1	-	-	TRBV28	TGTGCCAGCAGTTTAGGGCAGACATCTGAAGCTTTCTTT	CASSLGQTSEAFF
TRBJ1-2	-	-	TRBV5-1	TGCGCCAGCAGCTGGAAAGGTGACAACTATGGCTACACCTTC	CASSWKGDNYGYTF
TRBJ2-3	few	TRBD2	TRBV6-4	TGTGCCAGCAGTAGCGGGGGGGGCACAGATACGCAGTATTTT	CASSSGGGTDTQYF
TRBJ2-3	-	TRBD2	TRBV7-8	TGTGCCAGCAGCCAGGGACTAGCGGGGGGGCTGGGTACAGATACGCAGTATTTT	CASSQGLAGGLGTDTQYF
TRBJ2-3	-	-	TRBV4-2	TGTGCCAGCAGCCAAAGAGGCGGCGGAAACACAGATACGCAGTATTTT	CASSQRGGGNTDTQYF
TRBJ2-7	-	-	TRBV13	TGTGCCAGCAGCTTAGGGTCACCTAACGAGCAGTACTTC	CASSLGSPNEQYF
TRBJ2-3	-	TRBD1	TRBV28	TGTGCCAGCAGTGCGGGGACAGGGGTCTCAGATACGCAGTATTTT	CASSAGTGVSDTQYF
TRBJ2-6	-	-	TRBV28	TGTGCCAGCAGCGCCCAGGGGGGATCTGGGGCCAACGTCCTGACTTTC	CASSAQGGSGANVLTF
TRBJ1-3	-	-	TRBV29-1	TGCAGCGTTTTTGCAGGCTCTGGAAACACCATATATTTT	CSVFAGSGNTIYF
TRBJ2-3	-	TRBD1	TRBV15	TGTGCCACCAGCGGTAACAGGGGGCAAGCAGATACGCAGTATTTT	CATSGNRGQADTQYF
TRBJ2-2	-	-	TRBV7-9	TGTGCCAGCAGCTTAGAGGGAGCGAACACCGGGGAGCTGTTTTTT	CASSLEGANTGELFF
TRBJ2-7	-	TRBD1	TRBV6-5	TGTGCCAGCAGTTACTCGAGACAGGGTGGCGAGCAGTACTTC	CASSYSRQGGEQYF
TRBJ2-1	-	-	TRBV15	TGTGCCACCAGCAGAGAATCCTCTCTAGGAGGCGTCTACAATGAGCAGTTCTTC	CATSRESSLGGVYNEQFF
TRBJ1-2	-	-	TRBV7-9	TGTGCCAGCAGCTTAATATCAGGGCTGGGGTATGGCTACACCTTC	CASSLISGLGYGYTF